The following is a T cell receptor (beta chain) sequence with its context. Other DNA sequences in this specimen translate into the identical CDR3. The data were obtained in a study of blood T cell repertoires in COVID-19. Across the whole study: Some COVID-19 samples were acute and others convalescent; all came from the United States, Italy and Spain.

The method was immunoSEQ multiplex PCR; TCRdb's version includes in-frame clones alone and lacks a portion of them. The data contain about 120,000 clones, approximately 90% of them singletons. The junction had 3 bases not matched to a gene; V was cut back by 4 bases and J by 6 bases. CDR1 is SNHLY and CDR2 is FYNNEI in the germline V gene. The CDR3 contains 13 residues. The sample was peripheral blood. The TCR comes from a woman aged 50 to 60 with acute or convalescent COVID-19. The chain uses TRBV2 and TRBJ2-1; TRBD1 matches at 7 bases. CDR3 DNA sequence: TGTGCCAGCAGTGGACAGGGTGGCAATGAGCAGTTCTTC. Protein sequence: CASSGQGGNEQFF.